What follows describes a single T cell receptor (beta chain). As yet, its antigen is unknown. Between the trimmed V and J ends, which lost 5 bases and 5 bases, there was a span of 7 bases. This CDR3 has 12 residues. Germline V lookup: CDR1 MNHEY, CDR2 SMNVEV (reference sequence). This specimen comes from a study of shared clonotypes between healthy human individuals. Generated by immunoSEQ multiplex PCR, the TCRdb table keeps only in-frame clones and is missing some. The sample has roughly 2.2 million clones, 80% to 95% seen once. CD4+ cells underwent separation, giving CD45RA+ naive and CD45RA-negative memory subsets. Whole-study findings and limits: Rarefaction showed sorted-subset sequencing was incomplete despite large depth.

Sequencing was done on a sample of naive CD4+ T cells from PBMCs. Stated subset: CD45RA+ positively selected. This TCR was recovered from a man between 18 and 35 years old in good health. Some clones in this sample may be carry-over from other donors' samples. The V and J genes are TRBV27 and TRBJ1-5, with no clear D. The CDR3 sequence is CASSDRDQPQHF. CDR3 nucleotide sequence: TGTGCCAGCAGTGATAGGGATCAGCCCCAGCATTTT.